One and the same sample provided the 14 T cell receptor beta chains below, sequenced in a study of T cells in Graves' hyperthyroidism and ophthalmopathy (dated by TCRdb to about 2019). Libraries were prepared through multiplex PCR. The data were produced on an Illumina HiSeq 2000. The TCR beta CDR3 regions were amplified from the RNA transcripts. The first round of RT-PCR for the TCR CDR3 was performed with the HTBI primer set and the Qiagen OneStep RT-PCR kit. TCRdb's own reprocessing of the public reads used fastp at Q25 and MiXCR and kept productive beta chains. One record per CDR3 amino acid sequence lists the most common genes and DNA. The table for this sample lists about 400,000 distinct CDR3 sequences; approximately 14% of them were counted only once. The ten biggest clones cover 5% to 6% of the sample. Specimen: blood. These receptors originate from a woman aged 18-30 years with Graves' hyperthyroidism.

J is TRBJ1-2 and V is TRBV10-2; D call uncertain. CDR1 WSHSY and CDR2 SAAADI come from the germline V gene. The length of the CDR3 is 14 residues. V lost 4 bases and J lost 0, with 9 bases in between. The CDR3, as DNA: TGCGCCAGCAGTGCGCAACCTACTAACTATGGCTACACCTTC. This encodes CASSAQPTNYGYTF.

This clonotype was seen at least ten times. For the CDR3, the DNA is TGTGCCAGCAGCGTAGGGGACAGGGTCCTTCAGCCCCAGCATTTT. Translating gives CASSVGDRVLQPQHF. V gene TRBV9 combines with J gene TRBJ1-5; 9 positions match TRBD1. Germline CDR1 and CDR2: SGDLS and YYNGEE. J was trimmed by 6 bases and V by 0 bases; bases with no gene match: 4. CDR3 length equals 15 residues.

This chain links TRBV7-2 with TRBJ2-1; 8 bases line up with TRBD2. The CDR3 covers 15 residues. V was pared by 3 bases and J by 10 bases, with 11 bases of the junction left unmatched. Germline CDR1 SGHTA, CDR2 FQGNSA. The CDR3 DNA reads TGTGCCAGCAGCTTGGAACGGAGCGGGAGTAGCGAGCAGTTCTTC. Its translation: CASSLERSGSSEQFF. Variable domain in full (rest from reference TRBV7-2 and TRBJ2-1): GAGVSQSPSNKVTEKGKDVELRCDPISGHTALYWYRQSLGQGLEFLIYFQGNSAPDKSGLPSDRFSAERTGGSVSTLTIQRTQQEDSAVYLCASSLERSGSSEQFFGPGTRLTVL.

The sample holds many counts of this clonotype. J is TRBJ1-1 and V is TRBV19; D is unresolved. This CDR3 is 14 amino acids long. The ends were cut back, 6 bases at V and 0 bases at J, with 11 bases in the middle. Germline assignment: CDR1 LNHDA and CDR2 SQIVND (reference sequence). CDR3 sequence: CASRRTGMNTEAFF. CDR3 sequence (DNA): TGTGCCAGTAGGAGGACGGGAATGAACACTGAAGCTTTCTTT.

The rearrangement uses TRBV4-1 and TRBJ2-3; the D is unclear. CDR3 length: 14 amino acids. The V and J ends lost 0 bases and 2 bases respectively, with 6 bases between them. The germline CDR1 and CDR2 sequences are MGHRA and YSYEKL. The CDR3 DNA follows: TGCGCCAGCAGCCAAGAGGCCCCCACAGATACGCAGTATTTT. Translating gives CASSQEAPTDTQYF.

This chain links TRBV10-3 with TRBJ1-1; TRBD1 agrees at 7 bases. V was pared by 8 bases and J by 3 bases, with 6 bases of the junction left unmatched. The length of the CDR3 is 13 residues. Germline CDR1 and CDR2: ENHRY and SYGVKD. CDR3 sequence (DNA): TGTGCCATCCAGGGGGATGGGGACACTGAAGCTTTCTTT. Residues: CAIQGDGDTEAFF.

V gene TRBV9 combines with J gene TRBJ2-3; D not resolved. This CDR3 spans 13 amino acids. Per germline, CDR1 SGDLS and CDR2 YYNGEE. The V end was cut by 1 base, the J end by 2 bases, with 5 bases between. The CDR3 reads CASSVTHTDTQYF. In DNA form, the CDR3 reads TGTGCCAGCAGCGTAACACACACAGATACGCAGTATTTT.

Notes on this clonotype: A much larger clone sits a single nucleotide away, making a read error possible. The CDR3 sequence: CVSSLVSNYGYTF. CDR3 nucleotides: TGTGTCAGCAGTTTAGTTAGTAACTATGGCTACACCTTC. The V and J genes are TRBV12-3 or TRBV12-4 and TRBJ1-2; D call uncertain. The CDR3 is 13 residues long.

This clonotype was picked up many times. This rearrangement joins TRBV14 to TRBJ2-1, with TRBD2 identical over 8 bases. Germline trimming cut 4 bases from V and 6 bases from J; bases unmatched to any gene: 14. Germline V lookup: CDR1 SGHDN, CDR2 FVKESK. The CDR3 totals 17 residues. The CDR3 is CASSPQRGSGNGNEQFF. CDR3 sequence (DNA): TGTGCCAGCAGCCCGCAACGGGGTAGCGGGAACGGCAATGAGCAGTTCTTC. Together with reference TRBV14 and TRBJ2-1, the CDR3 gives the full variable domain: EAGVTQFPSHSVIEKGQTVTLRCDPISGHDNLYWYRRVMGKEIKFLLHFVKESKQDESGMPNNRFLAERTGGTYSTLKVQPAELEDSGVYFCASSPQRGSGNGNEQFFGPGTRLTVL.

This clonotype has at least ten counts. The V gene is TRBV13, the J gene TRBJ2-5; D not resolved. In germline, CDR1 is PRHDT, CDR2 FYEKMQ (reference sequence). The germline V and J ends were trimmed by 4 bases and 0 bases, with 12 bases remaining between them. CDR3 length: 15 residues. The CDR3 loop reads CASSSTIGYQETQYF. The CDR3, as DNA: TGTGCCAGCAGCTCCACAATCGGCTACCAAGAGACCCAGTACTTC.

The chain has TRBV19 and TRBJ1-5; possibly TRBD1 for D (5 bases). This CDR3 comprises 14 residues. Trimming pared 3 bases from V and 7 bases from J, leaving 13 bases between. CDR1 is LNHDA, CDR2 SQIVND, per germline (reference sequence). CDR3 protein: CASSMGGFRQPQHF. The CDR3 DNA follows: TGTGCCAGTAGTATGGGGGGGTTTAGGCAGCCCCAGCATTTT.

The chain links TRBV12-3 or TRBV12-4 to TRBJ2-5; 9 bases align to TRBD2. Trimming removed 0 bases from V and 4 bases from J; junction bases left unmatched: 9. The CDR3 runs 17 residues. CDR3 sequence reads: CASSLALMGTSRETQYF. The CDR3 DNA follows: TGTGCCAGCAGTTTAGCGCTAATGGGGACTAGCCGAGAGACCCAGTACTTC.

The sample holds many counts of this clonotype. The chain joins TRBV4-2 to TRBJ2-1, with TRBD2 matching over 7 bases. The trim removed 5 bases at V and 3 bases at J, leaving 7 bases unmatched. This CDR3 has 15 residues. Germline V CDR1 and CDR2: LGHNA, YNFKEQ. The CDR3 sequence: CASSGPGGDYNEQFF. CDR3 DNA: TGTGCCAGCAGCGGCCCGGGGGGAGACTACAATGAGCAGTTCTTC.

This clonotype was seen many times. The chain carries TRBV10-3 and TRBJ1-5; perhaps TRBD1 as D (6 bases). This CDR3 region has 13 residues. Germline CDR1 is ENHRY and CDR2 is SYGVKD. With 8 bases removed from V and 2 bases from J, the gap between germline ends came to 10 bases. CDR3 DNA: TGTGCCATCGGGCACAGGGGCAATCAGCCCCAGCATTTT. Its translation: CAIGHRGNQPQHF.